What follows are 23 T cell receptor beta chains derived from one specimen sequenced in a study of cytomegalovirus exposure and HLA in healthy donors. PCR employed 60 Vbeta and 13 Jbeta primers. The repertoire was sequenced with immunoSEQ multiplex PCR; TCRdb's copy has only in-frame clones and lacks some. The sample records some 130,000 clones, 70% to 80% being singletons. The specimen sequenced was PBMCs. All receptors come from a female donor in good health and CMV-seronegative.

The chain combines TRBV27 with TRBJ1-5; possibly TRBD1 for D (6 bases). Germline values: CDR1 MNHEY, CDR2 SMNVEV (reference sequence). The V and J ends lost 6 bases and 3 bases respectively, with 9 bases between them. There are 13 residues in the CDR3. The chain's CDR3 is CASRTGINQPQHF. CDR3 sequence (DNA): TGTGCCAGCAGAACAGGGATCAATCAGCCCCAGCATTTT.

In this sample, this clone turned up a few times. The J gene is TRBJ1-3, the V gene TRBV19, with unresolved D. The CDR3 is made up of 15 amino acids. The V and J ends lost 3 bases and 2 bases respectively, with 11 bases between them. Looked up from germline, CDR1 is LNHDA and CDR2 is SQIVND (reference sequence). This CDR3 is CASSMDSIPGNTIYF. For the CDR3, the DNA is TGTGCCAGTAGTATGGACTCTATCCCTGGAAACACCATATATTTT. The variable domain in full, with the rest retrieved from reference TRBV19 and TRBJ1-3, is DGGITQSPKYLFRKEGQNVTLSCEQNLNHDAMYWYRQDPGQGLRLIYYSQIVNDFQKGDIAEGYSVSREKKESFPLTVTSAQKNPTAFYLCASSMDSIPGNTIYFGEGSWLTVV.

The J gene is TRBJ2-1, the V gene TRBV4-2, with D perhaps TRBD2 (5 bases). This CDR3 spans 15 amino acids. CDR1 and CDR2 from the germline V gene are LGHNA and YNFKEQ. V lost 4 bases and J lost 4, with 14 bases in between. CDR3 in DNA: TGTGCCAGCAGCCTAAATGAGGGATTTTACAATGAGCAGTTCTTC. Residues: CASSLNEGFYNEQFF.

Points on this clone: The junction departs from the called germline gene at one end, perhaps through a read error. The V and J genes are TRBV28 and TRBJ2-7, with 7 bases that match TRBD1. From germline, CDR1 is MDHEN and CDR2 SYDVKM. The CDR3 covers 16 residues. The CDR3 DNA is TGTGCCAGCAGTTCTCATCCCGGGACAGAGGGCTACGGGCAGTACTTC. Translating it yields CASSSHPGTEGYGQYF.

A few counts support this clone. The chain carries TRBV11-2 and TRBJ1-2; 9 nucleotides line up with TRBD1. CDR1 is SGHAT and CDR2 is FQNNGV in the germline V gene. V trimming: 1 base; J trimming: 4 bases; junction bases outside the gene matches: 1. The CDR3 length is 14 residues. The CDR3 DNA is TGTGCCAGCAGCTTAGGGACAGGGGCCTATGGCTACACCTTC. Translating it yields CASSLGTGAYGYTF.

V gene TRBV7-9 combines with J gene TRBJ2-3; TRBD1 matches at 12 bases. Germline V CDR1 and CDR2: SEHNR, FQNEAQ (reference sequence). CDR3 size: 16 residues. V lost 2 bases to trimming and J lost 6 bases; unmatched junction nucleotides: 6. CDR3 nucleotide sequence: TGTGCCAGCAGCTTACCGGGACAGGGGGCAGGGGATACGCAGTATTTT. As protein: CASSLPGQGAGDTQYF.

The J gene is TRBJ2-3, the V gene TRBV7-2, with TRBD1 as a possible D gene (5 bases). This CDR3 region has 15 residues. V dropped 2 bases and J dropped 6 bases, with 15 bases sitting between them. The V gene's germline CDR1 is SGHTA and CDR2 FQGNSA. This chain's CDR3 is CASSLFLGQGDTQYF. The DNA for the CDR3 is TGTGCCAGCAGCTTATTTCTGGGGCAGGGCGATACGCAGTATTTT. Using reference TRBV7-2 and TRBJ2-3 for the parts outside the CDR3, the full variable domain is GAGVSQSPSNKVTEKGKDVELRCDPISGHTALYWYRQSLGQGLEFLIYFQGNSAPDKSGLPSDRFSAERTGGSVSTLTIQRTQQEDSAVYLCASSLFLGQGDTQYFGPGTRLTVL.

The V gene is TRBV5-1, the J gene TRBJ2-3, with 11 bases lining up with TRBD2. Trimming took 4 bases from V and 2 from J; bases not matched to a gene: 6. Per germline, CDR1 SGHRS and CDR2 YFSETQ. The CDR3 loop spans 16 amino acids. DNA of the CDR3: TGCGCCAGCAGCGACGGGACTAGCGGTCCCACAGATACGCAGTATTTT. Protein sequence: CASSDGTSGPTDTQYF.

Remarks on this clone: The junction shows a germline mismatch at one end, possibly a read error. The V and J genes are TRBV7-7 and TRBJ2-7, with TRBD2 matching 7 bases. Germline CDR1 SSHAT, CDR2 FNYEAQ (reference sequence). The CDR3 covers 15 residues. The CDR3 sequence is CASSLLPSGRDEQYF. CDR3 DNA: TGTGCTAGCAGCCTTCTGCCTAGCGGTCGGGACGAGCAGTACTTC.

The V gene is TRBV11-3, the J gene TRBJ2-7, with a weak D call TRBD2 (6 bases). The CDR3 runs 14 residues. Germline V gives CDR1 SGHNT, CDR2 YENEEA. With 1 base removed from V and 5 bases from J, the gap between germline ends came to 12 bases. CDR3 in DNA: TGTGCCAGCAGCTTAGGCCCGGGGGAGCACGAGCAGTACTTC. Its translation is CASSLGPGEHEQYF. The entire variable domain, with the rest obtained from reference TRBV11-3 and TRBJ2-7, is as follows: EAGVVQSPRYKIIEKKQPVAFWCNPISGHNTLYWYLQNLGQGPELLIRYENEEAVDDSQLPKDRFSAERLKGVDSTLKIQPAELGDSAVYLCASSLGPGEHEQYFGPGTRLTVT.

The rearrangement uses TRBV11-2 and TRBJ1-1; D perhaps matches TRBD1 (5 bases). V was cut by 5 bases and J by 4 bases, with 17 bases left in between. From germline, CDR1 is SGHAT and CDR2 FQNNGV. CDR3 length: 15 residues. CDR3 coding DNA: TGTGCCAGCAGCCCGGGCTGGGGCGGGGGCACTGAAGCTTTCTTT. Protein: CASSPGWGGGTEAFF.

The V gene is TRBV5-1, the J gene TRBJ2-2, with TRBD1 matching over 9 bases. V shed 5 bases, J shed 1 base, and the junction held 3 bases outside the gene matches. Per germline, CDR1 SGHRS and CDR2 YFSETQ. The CDR3 covers 15 residues. The CDR3 bases are TGCGCCAGCAGTTGGGGACAGGGGAACACCGGGGAGCTGTTTTTT. Translated, it gives CASSWGQGNTGELFF.

The V and J genes are TRBV10-3 and TRBJ1-2, with a weak D call TRBD1 (6 bases). CDR3 length: 13 amino acids. The germline V gene encodes CDR1 ENHRY and CDR2 SYGVKD. V dropped 2 bases and J dropped 5 bases, with 9 bases sitting between them. The CDR3 is CAISEAGEYGYTF. CDR3 nucleotides: TGTGCCATCAGTGAGGCAGGGGAGTATGGCTACACCTTC.

The chain is built from TRBV5-4 and TRBJ2-7, with TRBD2 as a possible D gene (5 bases). V was cut by 1 base and J by 7 bases, with 15 bases left in between. The CDR3 contains 14 residues. CDR1 and CDR2 (germline): SGHNT, YYREEE (reference sequence). The CDR3 DNA reads as TGTGCCAGCAGCTTGTTCGGATCTTCGGGGGAGCAGTACTTC. Its translation is CASSLFGSSGEQYF.

This clone was picked up a small number of times. The CDR3 loop reads CASQGGSGSNQPQHF. As DNA, the CDR3 is TGTGCCAGCCAGGGGGGCAGTGGGAGCAATCAGCCCCAGCATTTT. The chain employs TRBV6-5 and TRBJ1-5, with 7 bases aligning to TRBD1. Per the germline V gene, CDR1 is MNHEY and CDR2 is SVGAGI. After removal of 8 bases from V and 1 base from J, the junction contained 8 bases not matched to a gene. The CDR3 runs to 15 residues.

The chain couples TRBV28 to TRBJ2-4; D is undetermined. The V and J ends lost 2 bases and 0 bases respectively, with 11 bases between them. Germline-derived CDR1 and CDR2 are MDHEN and SYDVKM. The CDR3 is 16 amino acids. Here the CDR3 reads CASSLSGRLAKNIQYF. As DNA, the CDR3 is TGTGCCAGCAGTTTAAGTGGCAGACTAGCCAAAAACATTCAGTACTTC.

As DNA, the CDR3 is TGTGCCAGCAGCGTAGTAGGAGGGAGTACGCAGTATTTT. Its protein product is CASSVVGGSTQYF. The rearrangement links TRBV9 to TRBJ2-3, with D possibly being TRBD2 (6 bases). The CDR3 totals 13 residues. Germline loops: CDR1 SGDLS, CDR2 YYNGEE. V was clipped by 0 bases and J by 8 bases, with 10 bases between them. Based on the CDR3 plus reference TRBV9 and TRBJ2-3, the full variable domain is DSGVTQTPKHLITATGQRVTLRCSPRSGDLSVYWYQQSLDQGLQFLIQYYNGEERAKGNILERFSAQQFPDLHSELNLSSLELGDSALYFCASSVVGGSTQYFGPGTRLTVL.

The gene calls are TRBV28 and TRBJ1-5; a possible D gene is TRBD1 (5 bases). This CDR3 spans 15 amino acids. Trimming removed 8 bases from V and 10 bases from J, with 24 bases in between. CDR1 is MDHEN and CDR2 is SYDVKM in the germline V gene. CDR3: CASQEGPGLLEPQHF. CDR3 nucleotide sequence: TGTGCCAGCCAGGAGGGGCCAGGTCTTTTGGAACCCCAGCATTTT.

This chain uses TRBV5-4 with TRBJ2-1; D ambiguous. The CDR3 totals 14 residues. Trimming removed 1 base from V and 1 base from J, with 6 bases in between. CDR1 and CDR2 from the germline V gene are SGHNT and YYREEE (reference sequence). CDR3 in amino acids: CASSLPNSYNEQFF. CDR3 in DNA: TGTGCCAGCAGCTTGCCTAATTCCTACAATGAGCAGTTCTTC.

This clone has only a few counts. This chain uses TRBV5-1 with TRBJ2-1; 8 bases align to TRBD1. Germline V gives CDR1 SGHRS, CDR2 YFSETQ. The CDR3 contains 15 residues. The ends lost 4 bases at V and 9 bases at J; junction bases unmatched: 12. The CDR3 loop is CASSIWQGALSEQFF. The CDR3, as DNA: TGCGCCAGCAGCATATGGCAGGGGGCGCTTAGTGAGCAGTTCTTC.

This chain connects TRBV6-1 to TRBJ2-7; TRBD1 matches at 8 bases. Germline V gives CDR1 MNHNS, CDR2 SASEGT. CDR3 length: 13 residues. With V trimmed by 5 bases and J by 3 bases, 3 bases remained unmatched. The CDR3 spells CASSSDRGYEQYF. Written as DNA, the CDR3 is TGTGCCAGCAGTTCCGACAGGGGCTACGAGCAGTACTTC.

J is TRBJ2-1 and V is TRBV19; tentatively, D is TRBD2 (6 bases). V was shortened by 5 bases and J by 3 bases, with 8 bases between the two germline ends. The CDR3 is 13 amino acids. Germline V lookup: CDR1 LNHDA, CDR2 SQIVND (reference sequence). CDR3 sequence: CASSFGGYNEQFF. The CDR3 DNA reads TGTGCCAGTAGTTTCGGGGGCTACAATGAGCAGTTCTTC.

This sequence joins TRBV10-3 and TRBJ2-2; 7 bases map to TRBD1. Germline trimming cut 5 bases from V and 3 bases from J; bases unmatched to any gene: 12. The CDR3 consists of 17 residues. The V gene's germline CDR1 is ENHRY and CDR2 SYGVKD. The CDR3 coding sequence is TGTGCCATCAGTCCTGGACAGGCATATCGAGACACCGGGGAGCTGTTTTTT. The encoded protein is CAISPGQAYRDTGELFF.